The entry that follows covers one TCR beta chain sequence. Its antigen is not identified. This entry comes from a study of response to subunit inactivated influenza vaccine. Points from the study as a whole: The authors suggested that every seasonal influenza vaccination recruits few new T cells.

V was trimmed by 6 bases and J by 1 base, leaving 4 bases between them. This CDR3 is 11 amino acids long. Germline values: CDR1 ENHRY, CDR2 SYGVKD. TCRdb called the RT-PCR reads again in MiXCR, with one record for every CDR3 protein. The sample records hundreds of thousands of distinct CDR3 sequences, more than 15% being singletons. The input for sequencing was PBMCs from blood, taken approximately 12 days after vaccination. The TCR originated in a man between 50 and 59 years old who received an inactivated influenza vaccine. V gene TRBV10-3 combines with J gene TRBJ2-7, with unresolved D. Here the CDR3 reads CAISFSYEQYF. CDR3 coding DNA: TGTGCCATCAGCTTTTCCTACGAGCAGTACTTC.